The subject of this entry is one T cell receptor (beta chain). At the DNA level, this CDR3 is encoded by other sequences in the same sample as well. This entry comes from a study of technical replicates of blood from several donors. Germline V gene data show CDR1 as SEHNR and CDR2 as FQNEAQ (reference sequence). V lost 1 base to trimming and J lost 4 bases; unmatched junction nucleotides: 2. CDR3 length: 15 residues. Here immunoSEQ multiplex PCR was the method, and the copy in TCRdb shows in-frame clones only, minus some. The profile covers 75,000 or so clones, with 93% appearing a single time and 0.4% to 0.45% taken by the ten largest.

The V gene is TRBV7-9, the J gene TRBJ1-5; TRBD1 matches 9 bases. The receptor was isolated from a human donor in good health. The specimen was T cells isolated from PBMCs. The CDR3 spells CASSLGGTGNQPQHF. CDR3 bases: TGTGCCAGCAGCTTAGGAGGGACAGGGAATCAGCCCCAGCATTTT. Complete variable domain (other parts from reference TRBV7-9 and TRBJ1-5): DTGVSQNPRHKITKRGQNVTFRCDPISEHNRLYWYRQTLGQGPEFLTYFQNEAQLEKSRLLSDRFSAERPKGSFSTLEIQRTEQGDSAMYLCASSLGGTGNQPQHFGDGTRLSIL.